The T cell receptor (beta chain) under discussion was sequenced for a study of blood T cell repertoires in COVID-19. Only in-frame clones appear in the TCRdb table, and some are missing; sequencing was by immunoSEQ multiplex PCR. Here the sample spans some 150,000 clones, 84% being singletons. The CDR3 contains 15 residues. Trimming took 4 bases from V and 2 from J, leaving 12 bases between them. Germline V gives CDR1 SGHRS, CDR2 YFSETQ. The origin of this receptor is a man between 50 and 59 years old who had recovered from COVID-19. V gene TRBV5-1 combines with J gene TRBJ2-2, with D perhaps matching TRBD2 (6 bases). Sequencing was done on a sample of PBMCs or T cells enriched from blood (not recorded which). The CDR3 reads CASSRGTVNTGELFF. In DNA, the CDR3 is TGCGCCAGCAGCCGGGGGACGGTAAACACCGGGGAGCTGTTTTTT. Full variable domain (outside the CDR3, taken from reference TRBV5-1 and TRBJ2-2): KAGVTQTPRYLIKTRGQQVTLSCSPISGHRSVSWYQQTPGQGLQFLFEYFSETQRNKGNFPGRFSGRQFSNSRSEMNVSTLELGDSALYLCASSRGTVNTGELFFGEGSRLTVL.